A selection of T cell receptor beta chains follows, all from one sample in a study of blood T cell repertoires in COVID-19. Clones were sequenced by immunoSEQ multiplex PCR, and TCRdb holds only the in-frame ones, with some missing. The sample carries roughly 110,000 clones, about nine tenths recorded once. Sample: peripheral blood. The receptors stem from a man in his forties or fifties with active or convalescent COVID-19. Each CDR3 is given with its conserved first and last residue. A D gene is named only where the DNA matches it firmly. Clone size, where shown, is once, few, many, or a class for clones that have expanded.

clone size: -
D gene: -
J gene: TRBJ1-2
V gene: TRBV28
CDR3 DNA: TGTGCCAGCAGTTTACGGAGCTTTTATGGCTACACCTTC
CDR3 protein: CASSLRSFYGYTF

clone size: -
D gene: -
J gene: TRBJ1-3
V gene: TRBV18
CDR3 DNA: TGTGCCAGCTCACCACCGGGGCAGGCGAGGGGAAACACCATATATTTT
CDR3 protein: CASSPPGQARGNTIYF

clone size: -
D gene: -
J gene: TRBJ2-2
V gene: TRBV19
CDR3 DNA: TGTGCCAGTAGTATAGATAGAAGACTAGCCGGGGAGCTGTTTTTT
CDR3 protein: CASSIDRRLAGELFF

clone size: -
D gene: TRBD1
J gene: TRBJ2-7
V gene: TRBV9
CDR3 DNA: TGTGCCAGCAGCCTCGGACAGGGGGCGTCATACGAGCAGTACTTC
CDR3 protein: CASSLGQGASYEQYF

clone size: -
D gene: TRBD1
J gene: TRBJ1-3
V gene: TRBV5-1
CDR3 DNA: TGCGCCAGCAGCTTGGTAGGGACAGCTGGAAACACCATATATTTT
CDR3 protein: CASSLVGTAGNTIYF

clone size: -
D gene: TRBD1
J gene: TRBJ2-7
V gene: TRBV7-2
CDR3 DNA: TGTGCCAGCAGCCCCCGGGACAGGGTACAGAACGAGCAGTACTTC
CDR3 protein: CASSPRDRVQNEQYF

clone size: -
D gene: TRBD1
J gene: TRBJ1-5
V gene: TRBV18
CDR3 DNA: TGTGCCAGCTCAGGGGACAGAAATCAGCCCCAGCATTTT
CDR3 protein: CASSGDRNQPQHF

clone size: -
D gene: TRBD1
J gene: TRBJ1-2
V gene: TRBV24-1
CDR3 DNA: TGTGCCACCAGCCAACCGGGACAGGGGTTCGGCTACACCTTC
CDR3 protein: CATSQPGQGFGYTF

clone size: -
D gene: -
J gene: TRBJ1-5
V gene: TRBV2
CDR3 DNA: TGTGCCAGCAGTGGTATGGGACAATTATTTGGCAATCAGCCCCAGCATTTT
CDR3 protein: CASSGMGQLFGNQPQHF

clone size: few
D gene: -
J gene: TRBJ1-5
V gene: TRBV6-5
CDR3 DNA: TGTGCCAGCACCACCCTCAGAGGACAGCCCCAGCATTTT
CDR3 protein: CASTTLRGQPQHF

clone size: -
D gene: TRBD1
J gene: TRBJ2-7
V gene: TRBV3-1/TRBV3-2
CDR3 DNA: TGTGCCAGCAGCCTCAGCCTACAGGGGTCCTACGAGCAGTACTTC
CDR3 protein: CASSLSLQGSYEQYF

clone size: -
D gene: -
J gene: TRBJ2-7
V gene: TRBV3-1/TRBV3-2
CDR3 DNA: TGTGCCAGCAGCCAAGCGGGAGCAGGTTACGAGCAGTACTTC
CDR3 protein: CASSQAGAGYEQYF

clone size: -
D gene: TRBD1
J gene: TRBJ1-1
V gene: TRBV29-1
CDR3 DNA: TGCAGCGTGTACAGGGGTCCCACTGAAGCTTTCTTT
CDR3 protein: CSVYRGPTEAFF

clone size: -
D gene: -
J gene: TRBJ1-1
V gene: TRBV18
CDR3 DNA: TGTGCCAGCTCACCACCGGCGGTGAACACTGAAGCTTTCTTT
CDR3 protein: CASSPPAVNTEAFF

clone size: -
D gene: -
J gene: TRBJ2-2
V gene: TRBV10-2
CDR3 DNA: TGCGCCAGCAGTGATCTCGGGACTCACACCGGGGAGCTGTTTTTT
CDR3 protein: CASSDLGTHTGELFF

clone size: -
D gene: -
J gene: TRBJ2-3
V gene: TRBV11-2
CDR3 DNA: TGTGCCAGCAGCTTATCTACTAGCACAGATACGCAGTATTTT
CDR3 protein: CASSLSTSTDTQYF

clone size: -
D gene: -
J gene: TRBJ2-1
V gene: TRBV9
CDR3 DNA: TGTGCCAGCAGCCCCCGCCGGTATTCCTACAATGAGCAGTTCTTC
CDR3 protein: CASSPRRYSYNEQFF

clone size: -
D gene: -
J gene: TRBJ2-1
V gene: TRBV10-3
CDR3 DNA: TGTGCCACCAACAGGCCGAACGGGGAGCAGTTCTTC
CDR3 protein: CATNRPNGEQFF

clone size: -
D gene: -
J gene: TRBJ1-2
V gene: TRBV7-8
CDR3 DNA: TGTGCCAGCAGCTCCAGGACAGTTGATGGCTACACCTTC
CDR3 protein: CASSSRTVDGYTF

clone size: -
D gene: TRBD2
J gene: TRBJ2-1
V gene: TRBV7-9
CDR3 DNA: TGTGCCAGCAGCATACCCGGGACTAGCGGAAACAATGAGCAGTTCTTC
CDR3 protein: CASSIPGTSGNNEQFF

clone size: few
D gene: -
J gene: TRBJ2-1
V gene: TRBV30
CDR3 DNA: TGTGCCTGGGCAGGGCGGCCGAACAATGAGCAGTTCTTC
CDR3 protein: CAWAGRPNNEQFF

clone size: -
D gene: -
J gene: TRBJ2-5
V gene: TRBV7-9
CDR3 DNA: TGTGCCAGCAGCTTCGTCACAGTCCAAGAGACCCAGTACTTC
CDR3 protein: CASSFVTVQETQYF

clone size: -
D gene: TRBD1
J gene: TRBJ2-1
V gene: TRBV5-1
CDR3 DNA: TGCGCCAGCATGCCACAGGGGACGAACAATGAGCAGTTCTTC
CDR3 protein: CASMPQGTNNEQFF

clone size: -
D gene: TRBD1
J gene: TRBJ1-3
V gene: TRBV9
CDR3 DNA: TGTGCCAGCAGCGAGACAGGGGGCCACACCATATATTTT
CDR3 protein: CASSETGGHTIYF

clone size: -
D gene: TRBD1
J gene: TRBJ1-2
V gene: TRBV2
CDR3 DNA: TGTGCCAGCAGTGGCAGGGGGGATACTTTCTTAGAGTATGGCTACACCTTC
CDR3 protein: CASSGRGDTFLEYGYTF

clone size: -
D gene: TRBD2
J gene: TRBJ2-5
V gene: TRBV6-6
CDR3 DNA: TGTGCCAGCAGTCAACGGACTAGCGGGATGCCTCAAGAGACCCAGTACTTC
CDR3 protein: CASSQRTSGMPQETQYF

clone size: -
D gene: -
J gene: TRBJ2-7
V gene: TRBV4-2
CDR3 DNA: TGTGCCAGCAGCCAAGGTCTAGCGCGTTCCTACGAGCAGTACTTC
CDR3 protein: CASSQGLARSYEQYF

clone size: -
D gene: -
J gene: TRBJ1-1
V gene: TRBV7-9
CDR3 DNA: TGTGCCAGCAGCCCCCCCCCGGCTGAAGCTTTCTTT
CDR3 protein: CASSPPPAEAFF

clone size: -
D gene: TRBD2
J gene: TRBJ2-1
V gene: TRBV13
CDR3 DNA: TGTGCCAGCAGCCCCTGGACTAGCGGGAGTTCAGGGTCCTACAATGAGCAGTTCTTC
CDR3 protein: CASSPWTSGSSGSYNEQFF

clone size: -
D gene: -
J gene: TRBJ1-4
V gene: TRBV6-6
CDR3 DNA: TGTGCCAGCAGTCGGACATATGAAAAACTGTTTTTT
CDR3 protein: CASSRTYEKLFF

clone size: -
D gene: TRBD2
J gene: TRBJ2-7
V gene: TRBV7-2
CDR3 DNA: TGTGCCAGCAGCGAGCGGGGGTACGAGCAGTACTTC
CDR3 protein: CASSERGYEQYF

clone size: -
D gene: -
J gene: TRBJ2-5
V gene: TRBV18
CDR3 DNA: TGTGCCAGCTCACCACCCAGGGGGAGGGAGACCCAGTACTTC
CDR3 protein: CASSPPRGRETQYF

clone size: -
D gene: -
J gene: TRBJ2-1
V gene: TRBV2
CDR3 DNA: TGTGCCAGCAGCAGTAGCTGGGGGCAGACTGAGCAGTTCTTC
CDR3 protein: CASSSSWGQTEQFF

clone size: -
D gene: TRBD2
J gene: TRBJ2-1
V gene: TRBV13
CDR3 DNA: TGTGCCAGCAGCTCCCGACTAGCGGGCTACAATGAGCAGTTCTTC
CDR3 protein: CASSSRLAGYNEQFF

clone size: once
D gene: TRBD1
J gene: TRBJ2-3
V gene: TRBV7-8
CDR3 DNA: TGTGCCAGCAGCTTAGCGGAGGGGACAGGGGGCGCGGATACGCAGTATTTT
CDR3 protein: CASSLAEGTGGADTQYF

clone size: once
D gene: TRBD1
J gene: TRBJ1-3
V gene: TRBV11-2
CDR3 DNA: TGTGCCAGCAGCTTAGGACAGGGCCCTGGAAACACCATATATTTT
CDR3 protein: CASSLGQGPGNTIYF

clone size: -
D gene: -
J gene: TRBJ2-7
V gene: TRBV20-1
CDR3 DNA: TGCAGTGCTAGAGGGCTTGGTGAGCAGTACTTC
CDR3 protein: CSARGLGEQYF

clone size: -
D gene: TRBD1
J gene: TRBJ2-3
V gene: TRBV15
CDR3 DNA: TGTGCCACCAGCAGGGACAGGGCGGGGGATACGCAGTATTTT
CDR3 protein: CATSRDRAGDTQYF

clone size: -
D gene: TRBD1
J gene: TRBJ2-3
V gene: TRBV5-1
CDR3 DNA: TGCGCCAGCAGCTTGGCCTCAGGGGGTGGTAGCACAGATACGCAGTATTTT
CDR3 protein: CASSLASGGGSTDTQYF

clone size: -
D gene: TRBD1
J gene: TRBJ2-5
V gene: TRBV19
CDR3 DNA: TGTGCCAGTGGGGACAGGAAGAGTACGGGGCACCAAGAGACCCAGTACTTC
CDR3 protein: CASGDRKSTGHQETQYF

clone size: -
D gene: -
J gene: TRBJ2-7
V gene: TRBV10-3
CDR3 DNA: TGTGCCACCTCAGGGGCCCACGAGCAGTACTTC
CDR3 protein: CATSGAHEQYF

clone size: -
D gene: -
J gene: TRBJ2-7
V gene: TRBV6-5
CDR3 DNA: TGTGCCAGCGGGTCGGGGGTCTCCTACGAGCAGTACTTC
CDR3 protein: CASGSGVSYEQYF

clone size: -
D gene: -
J gene: TRBJ1-2
V gene: TRBV28
CDR3 DNA: TGTGCCAGCAGTTCCGGCGGCGATCATGGCTACACCTTC
CDR3 protein: CASSSGGDHGYTF